Listed below are T cell receptor beta chains from one sample, sequenced in a study of shared clonotypes between healthy human individuals. The assay was immunoSEQ multiplex PCR, and TCRdb's table has in-frame clones only and misses some. Here the sample spans about 2.4 million clones, around 94% being singletons. The sample was naive CD4+ T cells sorted from blood. The receptors stem from a man aged 18 to 30 in good health. Both conserved end residues are trimmed from each CDR3. A D gene is named only where the DNA matches it firmly.

>TRBV5-1|NA
ASSGGKSTNEKLF
>TRBV27|NA
ASSLLPLTSSGYT
>TRBV18|NA
ASSGVSSNTGELF
>TRBV18|TRBD1
ASSPGQGRETQY
>TRBV5-1|NA
ASSFSTPNTGELF
>TRBV19|NA
ASSQEAGGTGELF
>TRBV10-3|TRBD1
AVKGDREFNEQF
>TRBV6-1|NA
ASTREDLSYNEQF
>TRBV27|TRBD1
ASSLRDRAEAF
>TRBV5-4|NA
ASSSAPGEKLF
>TRBV18|NA
ASSPSGVGNQPQH
>TRBV11-2|NA
ASSLERLDTQY
>TRBV5-1|NA
ASSLYGGDYGYT
>TRBV4-3|TRBD1
ASSQDWGQGNQPQH
>TRBV27|TRBD2
ASSFISGGENTGELF
>TRBV9|NA
ASSVAQWNTEAF
>TRBV2|TRBD1
ASTPGQGQNNEQF
>TRBV5-1|NA
ASSTGIYNEQF
>TRBV18|NA
ASSPPSMNTEAF
>TRBV18|NA
ASSPVTPQPSGNTIY
>TRBV5-1|TRBD2
ASSLVSGEGYEQY
>TRBV18|NA
ASSPAGRVLEQY
>TRBV15|NA
ATSRAQGSYNEQF
>TRBV6-6|NA
ASSSTRSGAYEQY
>TRBV2|TRBD1
ASSKQGTNSPLH
>TRBV6-5|NA
ASTEGGYGGYT
>TRBV28|NA
ASTPSGANVLT
>TRBV11-2|NA
ASSLVGLETQY
>TRBV10-3|TRBD1
AISGGTGLGETQY
>TRBV15|TRBD1
ATSRDLGGTGNSPLH
>TRBV6-1|NA
ASNRGSTDTQY
>TRBV7-2|NA
ASSSQDSNTQY
>TRBV11-1|NA
ASSLETDEQY
>TRBV2|NA
ASGGLSETQY
>TRBV6-5|NA
ASSYAPGDGANVLT
>TRBV5-5|TRBD1
ASSLRVNRGQGTDTQY
>TRBV21-1|NA
ASSDRGAGELF
>TRBV5-1|NA
ASGDPSANNEQF
>TRBV5-4|NA
ASSLRSAGANVLT
>TRBV18|NA
ASSPGNTYEQY
>TRBV14|NA
ASSQGTSNEQF
>TRBV6-6|TRBD1
ASSLTGPGELF
>TRBV6-1|TRBD1
ASSVTGGNQPQH
>TRBV30|NA
AWSGDSDPGANVLT
>TRBV10-3|NA
AISDQLGGTIAKNIQY
>TRBV27|TRBD2
ASSRLAGGRSYNEQF
>TRBV28|NA
ASSASEGGTEAF
>TRBV28|NA
ATNKGRAGAF
>TRBV5-1|NA
ASSLSPAQGVNQPQH
>TRBV2|TRBD1
ASSFDRASYEQY
>TRBV7-8|NA
ASSLGVGPNTEAF
>TRBV5-6|NA
ASSLESGGLGTEAF
>TRBV28|NA
ASISDKHEQY
>TRBV11-2|TRBD1
ASSSNRQGLGSYEQY
>TRBV6-1|NA
ASSVGVGYGNSPLH